This T cell receptor beta chain was sequenced during a study of regulatory T cells in long-lasting Graves disease. Across the study: Antithyroid drugs had been taken by newly diagnosed Graves' patients for under 3 months.

The time point here: newly diagnosed GD, antithyroid drugs for less than 3 months. The TCR library was made from RNA that had been extracted from PBMCs in TRIzol. Whole-study findings and limits: TCR diversity was lower in persistent Graves' patients (versus newly diagnosed ones).

This CDR3 spans 14 amino acids. With 8 bases clipped from V and 0 bases from J, the junction kept 4 bases outside the gene matches. Germline CDR1 SGHTA, CDR2 FQGNSA. Details on this clonotype: Its antigen is unknown.

Construction of TCR beta libraries relied on iRepertoire HTBI primers and on Arm-PCR targeting CDR3 regions. TCRdb redid the calling of the multiplex PCR reads with MiXCR, one entry per CDR3 protein. This table has more than 450,000 distinct CDR3 sequences, roughly 17% appearing once. These data were also filed under a second study, of T cells in Graves' hyperthyroidism and ophthalmopathy. From that report: Researchers ran a first-round RT-PCR on the TCR CDR3 using the HTBI primer set. Prediction of ophthalmopathy progression came a median approximately 6 months pre-onset.

The genes are TRBV7-2 and TRBJ2-1; 7 positions agree with TRBD1. Specimen: peripheral blood mononuclear cells (PBMCs), collected at new diagnosis, from a patient treated with antithyroid drugs. The TCR was taken from a man aged 40-50 years with Graves disease. The CDR3 nucleotides read TGTGCCAGCCATCGGGACAGCTCCTACAATGAGCAGTTCTTC. Translated: CASHRDSSYNEQFF.